This T cell receptor beta chain was observed in a study of cytomegalovirus exposure and HLA in healthy donors. Study-level findings and limits: CMV antigen specificity of a few CMV-associated chains was confirmed in vitro. Cytomegalovirus-associated TCR beta chains were listed, numbering some 150.

These donors were members of the roughly 120-subject validation cohort, a group separate from the approximately 680-subject first cohort. Comments on this clone: Its antigen is unidentified.

CDR3 length: 11 amino acids. Germline lookup yields CDR1 SQVTM and CDR2 ANQGSEA. V lost 6 bases to trimming and J lost 5 bases, with 10 bases between them. Measured with immunoSEQ multiplex PCR; TCRdb has only the in-frame clones, and not every one. The sample holds 130,000 to 150,000 clones, approximately 86% seen once. This clonotype originated in a man younger than 30 in good health and CMV-seropositive. Specimen: PBMCs. The chain uses TRBV29-1 and TRBJ1-1; D is perhaps TRBD1 (5 bases). CDR3 protein: CSVTDYTEAFF. In DNA form, the CDR3 reads TGCAGCGTGACAGATTATACTGAAGCTTTCTTT.